This TCR beta chain was recovered during a study of cytomegalovirus exposure and HLA in healthy donors. The PCR was carried out with 60 Vbeta primers and 13 Jbeta primers. The table came from immunoSEQ multiplex PCR; TCRdb's copy has only in-frame clones and leaves some out. The sample holds 150,000 to 200,000 clones, roughly four fifths seen once. In germline, CDR1 is SEHNR, CDR2 FQNEAQ (reference sequence). The ends lost 5 bases at V and 4 bases at J; junction bases unmatched: 9. The length of the CDR3 is 15 residues. This clone was recorded once. The source of this sequence is a woman aged 18-30 years in good health and CMV-seronegative. The chain employs TRBV7-9 and TRBJ2-7; the match to TRBD1 covers 9 bases. The sequencing input was PBMCs. The CDR3 is CASSITGTGMYEQYF. In nucleotides, the CDR3 is TGTGCCAGCAGCATTACCGGGACAGGGATGTACGAGCAGTACTTC.